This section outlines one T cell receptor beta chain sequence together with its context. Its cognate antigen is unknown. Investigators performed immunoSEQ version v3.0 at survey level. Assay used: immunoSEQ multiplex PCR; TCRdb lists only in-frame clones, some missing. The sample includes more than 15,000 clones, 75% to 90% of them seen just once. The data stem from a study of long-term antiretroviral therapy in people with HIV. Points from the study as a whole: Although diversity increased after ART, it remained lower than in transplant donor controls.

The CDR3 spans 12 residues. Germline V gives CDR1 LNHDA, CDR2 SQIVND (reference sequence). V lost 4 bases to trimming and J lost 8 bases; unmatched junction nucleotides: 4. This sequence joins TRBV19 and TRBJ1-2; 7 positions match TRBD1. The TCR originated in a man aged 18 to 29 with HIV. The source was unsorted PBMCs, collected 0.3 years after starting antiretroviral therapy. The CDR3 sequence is CASSKQGFGYTF. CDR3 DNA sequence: TGTGCCAGTAGTAAACAGGGGTTCGGCTACACCTTC.